This TCR beta chain was retrieved from a study of T cell responses to AZD1222 COVID-19 vaccine. This clone appeared once. What it recognizes is unknown. Study-level findings and limits: Clonal diversity was possibly underestimated, and the donors were mostly white British, with more females.

Measured with immunoSEQ multiplex PCR; TCRdb has only the in-frame clones, and not every one. In the table there are about 270,000 clones, around 93% of which are singletons. From germline, CDR1 is SNHLY and CDR2 FYNNEI. The CDR3 sequence is 12 residues long. V lost 7 bases and J lost 7, with 14 bases in between. This sequence originates from an adult who received the AZD1222 COVID-19 vaccine. This chain connects TRBV2 to TRBJ2-7, with D hard to call. The material was peripheral blood, obtained 28 days after the second AZD1222 dose. CDR3 nucleotide sequence: TGTGCCAGCAAAACACTAACTTATGAGCAGTACTTC. Translated: CASKTLTYEQYF. The full variable domain, in which reference TRBV2 and TRBJ2-7 provide the parts outside the CDR3, is EPEVTQTPSHQVTQMGQEVILRCVPISNHLYFYWYRQILGQKVEFLVSFYNNEISEKSEIFDDQFSVERPDGSNFTLKIRSTKLEDSAMYFCASKTLTYEQYFGPGTRLTVT.